These 10 T cell receptor beta chains share one sample of origin, sequenced in a study of blood T cells in healthy people across ages. With a J-beta primer mix and a sample-barcoded 5' primer, a second PCR ran about 7 to 12 cycles. In TCRdb, the 5' RACE reads were re-called with MiXCR into one record per CDR3 protein. The sample records about 670,000 distinct CDR3 sequences, 45% to 60% being singletons. Sequences were obtained from blood. These receptors originate from a woman aged 80 or over in good health.

As concerns this clonotype: A much bigger clone sits one base away, suggesting this may be a read error. The V gene is TRBV29-1, the J gene TRBJ2-5; tentative D call: TRBD2 (6 bases). V gave up 5 bases and J gave up 3 bases, with 16 bases separating them. This CDR3 has 14 residues. Germline V gives CDR1 SQVTM, CDR2 ANQGSEA. DNA for the CDR3: TGCAGCGTTTCTTTATCCCCGGGAGAAGAGACCCAGTACTTC. Translation gives CSVSLSPGEETQYF.

Notes on this clonotype: This clone may be a read error of a much larger clone one base away. This chain joins TRBV2 and TRBJ2-5; TRBD2 aligns across 7 bases. V gave up 8 bases and J gave up 11 bases; unmatched junction bases: 17. The V gene's germline CDR1 is SNHLY and CDR2 FYNNEI. This CDR3 spans 14 amino acids. In DNA form, the CDR3 reads TGTGCCAGCGGGAGGGCCTCCCCTCTCAATGAGCAGTACTTC. It is translated as CASGRASPLNEQYF.

On this clonotype itself: A much more abundant neighbour one base away suggests this may be a read error. The CDR3 spells CASSYSKKAACEQYF. The CDR3 DNA follows: TGTGCCAGCAGTTACTCGAAGAAAGCGGCCTGCGAGCAGTACTTC. The rearrangement joins TRBV6-6 to TRBJ2-7, with a tentative D call TRBD2 (5 bases). In germline, CDR1 is MNHNY, CDR2 SVGAGI (reference sequence). The CDR3 has 15 residues. The V gene lost 0 bases and the J gene lost 6 bases, with 15 bases spanning the gap.

This clonotype was found many times. This chain joins TRBV5-1 and TRBJ2-6, with D perhaps TRBD1 (5 bases). V was shortened by 0 bases and J by 0 bases, with 7 bases between the two germline ends. The CDR3 sequence is 16 residues long. CDR1 SGHRS and CDR2 YFSETQ come from the germline V gene. The CDR3: CASSLDRTSGANVLTF. In nucleotides, the CDR3 is TGCGCCAGCAGCTTGGACAGGACCTCTGGGGCCAACGTCCTGACTTTC.

The sample holds one count of this clonotype. The chain employs TRBV20-1 and TRBJ2-5; 11 nucleotides line up with TRBD2. The J call is in doubt because the DNA end fits TRBJ2-7 better. CDR1 DFQATT and CDR2 SNEGSKA come from the germline V gene (reference sequence). This CDR3 has 15 amino acids. The CDR3 sequence: CSARPRLAGTNEQYF. CDR3 bases: TGCAGTGCTAGACCCCGACTAGCGGGGACGAACGAGCAGTACTTC.

This clonotype has at least ten counts. The rearrangement links TRBV5-1 to TRBJ2-1; D possibly corresponds to TRBD2 (5 bases). Trimming pared 0 bases from V and 5 bases from J, leaving 12 bases between. The V gene's germline CDR1 is SGHRS and CDR2 YFSETQ. This CDR3 is 15 amino acids long. CDR3 region: CASSLGERRDNEQFF. The CDR3 DNA reads as TGCGCCAGCAGCTTGGGGGAGAGGCGGGACAATGAGCAGTTCTTC.

The V and J genes are TRBV5-1 and TRBJ2-1; D unclear. The CDR3 runs to 16 residues. V lost 3 bases, J lost 0 bases, and 13 bases lay in between. Germline V CDR1 and CDR2: SGHRS, YFSETQ. The CDR3: CASSSLLLSSYNEQFF. For the CDR3, the DNA is TGCGCCAGCAGCTCCCTACTCTTAAGCTCCTACAATGAGCAGTTCTTC.

This clonotype was observed many times. The chain joins TRBV29-1 to TRBJ2-2; TRBD2 is a possible D gene (6 bases). Germline V gene data show CDR1 as SQVTM and CDR2 as ANQGSEA. The CDR3 spans 14 residues. V lost 4 bases and J 1 base, leaving 10 bases between the germline ends. CDR3 in DNA: TGCAGCGTTGTAGCGGAAAGGAACACCGGGGAGCTGTTTTTT. Translation gives CSVVAERNTGELFF.

This chain connects TRBV11-2 to TRBJ2-1, with D maybe TRBD2 (5 bases). The CDR3 contains 15 residues. Germline V gene sequence: CDR1 SGHAT, CDR2 FQNNGV. Trimming left V 1 base short and J 5 bases short, with 12 bases between. DNA of the CDR3: TGTGCCAGCAGCTTAGGGCTAGCCTTCCACAATGAGCAGTTCTTC. Protein sequence: CASSLGLAFHNEQFF.

This clonotype appeared a few times. V gene TRBV20-1 combines with J gene TRBJ2-2, with 10 bases identical to TRBD2. V lost 0 bases and J lost 7; bases outside the gene matches: 2. The CDR3 is 14 amino acids. CDR1 is DFQATT and CDR2 is SNEGSKA in the germline V gene (reference sequence). In DNA, the CDR3 is TGCAGTGCTAGAGATCCTAGCGGGGGCGGGGAGCTGTTTTTT. It specifies CSARDPSGGGELFF.